This TCR beta chain was captured by sequencing in a study of blood T cell repertoires in COVID-19. Background on the study: T cells, B-cell-depleted T cells, or PBMCs supplied cDNA or gDNA.

Authors' methods: Estimated nucleated cell counts came from reference gene primer amplification. TCRdb keeps only in-frame clones here, not all; method: immunoSEQ multiplex PCR. V, J and clone size are those of that table, while D and trimming were read from the DNA. Of about 98,000 clones in the sample, about 88% were seen once. The germline V gene encodes CDR1 SEHNR and CDR2 FQNEAQ (reference sequence). This CDR3 has 13 amino acids. The germline V and J ends were trimmed by 5 bases and 4 bases, with 9 bases remaining between them. The chain joins TRBV7-9 to TRBJ1-3, with D possibly matching TRBD1 (6 bases). The TCR sequence derives from a man aged 50 or older with active or convalescent COVID-19. Sequencing was performed on peripheral blood. The CDR3 spells CASSPGEGNTIYF. The CDR3, as DNA: TGTGCCAGCAGCCCAGGGGAAGGAAACACCATATATTTT.